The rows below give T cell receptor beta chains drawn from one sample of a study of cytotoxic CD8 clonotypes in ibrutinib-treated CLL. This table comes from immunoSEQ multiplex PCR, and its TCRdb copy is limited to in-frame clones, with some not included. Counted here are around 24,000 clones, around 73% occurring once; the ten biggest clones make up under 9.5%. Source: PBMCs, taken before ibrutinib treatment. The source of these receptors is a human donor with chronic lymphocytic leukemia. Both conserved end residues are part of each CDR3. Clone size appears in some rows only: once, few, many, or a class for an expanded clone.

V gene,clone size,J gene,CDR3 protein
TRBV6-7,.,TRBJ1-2,CASSYLAQNNYGYTF
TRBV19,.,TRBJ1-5,CASRLQGGQPQHF
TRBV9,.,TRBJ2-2,CASSVFADTGELFF
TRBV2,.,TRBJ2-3,CASWGGGRADTQYF
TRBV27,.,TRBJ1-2,CASRTGAAGYGYTF
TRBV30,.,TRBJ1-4,CAWSVLPNEKLFF
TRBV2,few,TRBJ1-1,CARTSTGAANTEAFF
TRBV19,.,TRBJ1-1,CASSILQGAVTEAFF
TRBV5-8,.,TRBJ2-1,CASSLAWGLAGYNEQFF
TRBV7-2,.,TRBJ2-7,CASSAGQGSYEQYF
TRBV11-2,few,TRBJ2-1,CASSPQRGLISYNEQFF
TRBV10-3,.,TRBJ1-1,CAISDRQNTEAFF
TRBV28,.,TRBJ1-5,CASSLFPSNQPQHF
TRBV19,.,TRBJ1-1,CASSVQGAGTEAFF
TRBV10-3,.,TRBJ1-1,CAIKDSATEAFF
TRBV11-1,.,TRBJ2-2,CASSFGLAGGAGELFF
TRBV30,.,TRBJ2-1,CAWSAASSGRVNEQFF
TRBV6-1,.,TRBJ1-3,CASMDGNTIYF
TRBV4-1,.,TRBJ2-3,CASSQLQRDRPTDTQYF
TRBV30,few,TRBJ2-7,CAWSANLAGGFHEQYF
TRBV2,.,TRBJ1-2,CASLQGGDYGYTF
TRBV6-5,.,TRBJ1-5,CASRQNSNQPQHF